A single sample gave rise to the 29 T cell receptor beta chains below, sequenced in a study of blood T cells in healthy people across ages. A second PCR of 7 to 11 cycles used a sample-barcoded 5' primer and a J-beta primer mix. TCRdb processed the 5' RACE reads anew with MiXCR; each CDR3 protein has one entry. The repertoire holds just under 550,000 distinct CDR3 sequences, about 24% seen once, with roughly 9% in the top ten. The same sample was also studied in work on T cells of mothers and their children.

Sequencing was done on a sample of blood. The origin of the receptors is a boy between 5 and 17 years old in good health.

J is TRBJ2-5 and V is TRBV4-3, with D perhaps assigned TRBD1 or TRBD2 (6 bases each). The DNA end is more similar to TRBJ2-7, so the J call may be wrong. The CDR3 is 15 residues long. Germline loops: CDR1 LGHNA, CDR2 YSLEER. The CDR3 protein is CASSQVEGGDYEQYF. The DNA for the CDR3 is TGCGCCAGCAGCCAAGTAGAGGGGGGAGACTACGAGCAGTACTTC.

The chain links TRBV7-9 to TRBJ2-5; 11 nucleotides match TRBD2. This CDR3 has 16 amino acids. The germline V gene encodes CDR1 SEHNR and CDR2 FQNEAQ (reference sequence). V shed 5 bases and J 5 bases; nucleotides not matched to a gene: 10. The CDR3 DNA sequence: TGTGCCAGCAGCCAGGGACTAGCGGTTGCATGGGAGACCCAGTACTTC. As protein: CASSQGLAVAWETQYF.

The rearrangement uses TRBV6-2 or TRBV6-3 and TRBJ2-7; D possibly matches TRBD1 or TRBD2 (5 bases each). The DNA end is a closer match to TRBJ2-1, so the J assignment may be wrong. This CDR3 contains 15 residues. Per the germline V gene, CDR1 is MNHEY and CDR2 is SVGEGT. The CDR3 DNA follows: TGTGCCAGCAGTACTCCCGGGACGTATAACAATGAGCAGTTCTTC. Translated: CASSTPGTYNNEQFF.

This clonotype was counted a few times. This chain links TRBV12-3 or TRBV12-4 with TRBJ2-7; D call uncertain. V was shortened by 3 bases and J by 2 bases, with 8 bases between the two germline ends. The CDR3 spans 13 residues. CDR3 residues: CASSFAKTYEQYF. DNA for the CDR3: TGTGCCAGCAGTTTTGCAAAGACCTACGAGCAGTACTTC.

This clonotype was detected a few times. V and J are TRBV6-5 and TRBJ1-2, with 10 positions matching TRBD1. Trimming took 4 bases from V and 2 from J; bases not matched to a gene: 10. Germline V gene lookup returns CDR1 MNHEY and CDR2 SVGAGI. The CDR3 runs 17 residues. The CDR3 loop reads CASSCTLRTGGNYGYTF. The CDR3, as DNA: TGTGCCAGCAGTTGCACCCTGCGGACAGGGGGAAACTATGGCTACACCTTC.

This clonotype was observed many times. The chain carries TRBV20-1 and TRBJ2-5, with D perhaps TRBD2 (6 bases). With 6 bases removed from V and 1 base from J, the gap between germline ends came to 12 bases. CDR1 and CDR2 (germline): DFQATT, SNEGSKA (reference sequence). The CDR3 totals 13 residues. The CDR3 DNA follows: TGCAGTGCGGGTAGCGGAACCCAAGAGACCCAGTACTTC. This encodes CSAGSGTQETQYF.

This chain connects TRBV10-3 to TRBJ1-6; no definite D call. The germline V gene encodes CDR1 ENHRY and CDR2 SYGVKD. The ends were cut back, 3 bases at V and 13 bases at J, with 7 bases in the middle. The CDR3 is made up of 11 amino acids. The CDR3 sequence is CAISEEGPLHF. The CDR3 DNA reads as TGTGCCATCAGTGAAGAGGGTCCCCTCCACTTT.

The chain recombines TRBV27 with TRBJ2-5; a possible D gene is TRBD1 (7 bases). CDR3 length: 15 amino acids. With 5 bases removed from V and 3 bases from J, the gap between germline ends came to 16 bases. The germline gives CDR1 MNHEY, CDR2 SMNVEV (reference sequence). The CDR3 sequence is CASSPLQGRKETQYF. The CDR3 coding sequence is TGTGCCAGCAGTCCGCTACAGGGGAGGAAAGAGACCCAGTACTTC.

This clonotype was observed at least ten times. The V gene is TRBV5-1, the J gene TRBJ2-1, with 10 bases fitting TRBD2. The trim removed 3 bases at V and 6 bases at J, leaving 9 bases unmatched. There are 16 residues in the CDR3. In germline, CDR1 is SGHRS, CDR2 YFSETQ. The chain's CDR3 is CASSSRAGGPSNEQFF. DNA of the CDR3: TGCGCCAGCAGCTCTCGAGCGGGGGGGCCTAGCAATGAGCAGTTCTTC. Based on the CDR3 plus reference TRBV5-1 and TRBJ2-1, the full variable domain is KAGVTQTPRYLIKTRGQQVTLSCSPISGHRSVSWYQQTPGQGLQFLFEYFSETQRNKGNFPGRFSGRQFSNSRSEMNVSTLELGDSALYLCASSSRAGGPSNEQFFGPGTRLTVL.

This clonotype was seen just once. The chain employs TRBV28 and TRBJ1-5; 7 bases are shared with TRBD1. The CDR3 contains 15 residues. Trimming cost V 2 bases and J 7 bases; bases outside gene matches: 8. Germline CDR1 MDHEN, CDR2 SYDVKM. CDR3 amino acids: CASSLLTGSGQPQHF. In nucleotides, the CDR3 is TGTGCCAGCAGTTTACTGACAGGGTCAGGACAGCCCCAGCATTTT.

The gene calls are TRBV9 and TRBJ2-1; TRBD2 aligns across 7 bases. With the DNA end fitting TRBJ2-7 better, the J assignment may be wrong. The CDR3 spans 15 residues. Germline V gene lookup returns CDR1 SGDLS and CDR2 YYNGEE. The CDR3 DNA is TGTGCCAGCAGTGATGGCGGGGGAGGGCCCTACGAGCAGTACTTC. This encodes CASSDGGGGPYEQYF.

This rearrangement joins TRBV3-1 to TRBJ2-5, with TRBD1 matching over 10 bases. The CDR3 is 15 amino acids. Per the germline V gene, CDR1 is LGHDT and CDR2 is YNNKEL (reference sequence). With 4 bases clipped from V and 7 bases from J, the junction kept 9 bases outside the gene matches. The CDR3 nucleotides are TGTGCCAGCAGCCTACCTGGACAGGGGGAAGGGACCCAGTACTTC. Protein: CASSLPGQGEGTQYF.

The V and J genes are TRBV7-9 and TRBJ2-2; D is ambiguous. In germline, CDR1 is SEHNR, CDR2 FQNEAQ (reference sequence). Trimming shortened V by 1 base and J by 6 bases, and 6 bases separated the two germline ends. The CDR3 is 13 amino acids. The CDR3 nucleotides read TGTGCCAGCAGCTTAGGTCCCCCCGGGGAGCTGTTTTTT. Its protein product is CASSLGPPGELFF.

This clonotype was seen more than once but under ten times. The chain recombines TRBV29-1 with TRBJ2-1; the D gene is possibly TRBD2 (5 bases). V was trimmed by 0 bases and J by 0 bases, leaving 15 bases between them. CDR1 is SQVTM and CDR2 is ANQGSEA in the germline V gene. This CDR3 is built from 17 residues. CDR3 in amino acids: CSVEDLSTGSSYNEQFF. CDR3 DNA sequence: TGCAGCGTTGAAGATCTTAGCACTGGGAGCTCCTACAATGAGCAGTTCTTC.

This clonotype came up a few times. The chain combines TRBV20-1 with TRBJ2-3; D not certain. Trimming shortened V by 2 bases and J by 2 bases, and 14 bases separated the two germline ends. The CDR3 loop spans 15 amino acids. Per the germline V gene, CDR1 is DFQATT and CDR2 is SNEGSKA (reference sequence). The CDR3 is CSARWALTTTDTQYF. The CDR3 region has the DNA TGCAGTGCTAGATGGGCACTTACTACCACAGATACGCAGTATTTT.

The CDR3 nucleotides are TGTGCCAGCAGCTTGGCGAGTGGGGTCTCAGATACGCAGTATTTT. Protein product: CASSLASGVSDTQYF. The chain has TRBV7-8 and TRBJ2-3; D not certain. The CDR3 length is 15 residues. Germline V CDR1 and CDR2: SGHVS, FQNEAQ. V lost 3 bases and J 4 bases, leaving 14 bases between the germline ends.

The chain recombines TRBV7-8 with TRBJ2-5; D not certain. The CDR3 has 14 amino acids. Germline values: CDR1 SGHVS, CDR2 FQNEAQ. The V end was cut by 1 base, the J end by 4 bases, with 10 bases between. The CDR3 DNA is TGTGCCAGCAGCTTAGGTGAGACGCCAGAGACCCAGTACTTC. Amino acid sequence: CASSLGETPETQYF.

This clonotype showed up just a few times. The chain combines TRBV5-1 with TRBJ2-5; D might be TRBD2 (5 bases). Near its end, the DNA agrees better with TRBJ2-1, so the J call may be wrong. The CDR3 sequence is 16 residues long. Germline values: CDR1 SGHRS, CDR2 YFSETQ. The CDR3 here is CASSLTTSTLINEQFF. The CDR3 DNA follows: TGCGCCAGCAGCCTTACAACTAGTACCCTGATCAATGAGCAGTTCTTC.

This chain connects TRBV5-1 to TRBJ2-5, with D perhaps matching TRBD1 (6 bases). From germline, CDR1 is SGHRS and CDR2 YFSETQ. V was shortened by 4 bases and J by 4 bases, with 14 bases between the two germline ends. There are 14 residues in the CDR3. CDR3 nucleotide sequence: TGCGCCAGCAGCGGAGTGGGGGCGCGAGAGACCCAGTACTTC. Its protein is CASSGVGARETQYF.

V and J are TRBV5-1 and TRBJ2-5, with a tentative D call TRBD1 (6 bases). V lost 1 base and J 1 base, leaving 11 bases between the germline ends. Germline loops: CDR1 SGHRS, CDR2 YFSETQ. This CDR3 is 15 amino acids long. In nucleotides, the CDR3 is TGCGCCAGCAGCTTGACCGGACAGCTCCAAGAGACCCAGTACTTC. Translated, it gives CASSLTGQLQETQYF.

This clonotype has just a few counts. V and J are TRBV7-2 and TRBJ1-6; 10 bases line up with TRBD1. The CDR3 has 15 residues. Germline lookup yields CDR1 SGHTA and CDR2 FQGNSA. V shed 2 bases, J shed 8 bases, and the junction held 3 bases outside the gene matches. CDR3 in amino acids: CASSLFGQGDSPLHF. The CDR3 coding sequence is TGTGCCAGCAGCTTATTCGGACAGGGGGATTCACCCCTCCACTTT.

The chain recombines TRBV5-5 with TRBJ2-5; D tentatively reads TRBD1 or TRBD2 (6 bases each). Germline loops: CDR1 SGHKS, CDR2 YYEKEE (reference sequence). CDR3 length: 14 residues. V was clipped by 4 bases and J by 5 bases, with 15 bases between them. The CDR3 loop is CASSAGQLEETQYF. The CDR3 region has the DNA TGTGCCAGCAGCGCGGGACAACTTGAGGAGACCCAGTACTTC. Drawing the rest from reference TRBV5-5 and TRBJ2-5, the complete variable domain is DAGVTQSPTHLIKTRGQQVTLRCSPISGHKSVSWYQQVLGQGPQFIFQYYEKEERGRGNFPDRFSARQFPNYSSELNVNALLLGDSALYLCASSAGQLEETQYFGPGTRLLVL.

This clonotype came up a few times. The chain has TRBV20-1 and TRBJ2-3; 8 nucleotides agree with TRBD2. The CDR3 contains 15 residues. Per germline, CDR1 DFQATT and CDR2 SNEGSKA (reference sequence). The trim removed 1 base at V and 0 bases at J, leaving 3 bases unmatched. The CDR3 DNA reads TGCAGTGCTAGAGTCACTAGCGGAAGCACAGATACGCAGTATTTT. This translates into CSARVTSGSTDTQYF.

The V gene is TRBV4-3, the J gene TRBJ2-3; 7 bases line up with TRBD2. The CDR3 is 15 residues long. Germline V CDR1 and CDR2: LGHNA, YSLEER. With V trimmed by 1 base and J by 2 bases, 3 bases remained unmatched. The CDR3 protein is CASSQAGTNTDTQYF. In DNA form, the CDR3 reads TGCGCCAGCAGCCAAGCCGGGACTAACACAGATACGCAGTATTTT.

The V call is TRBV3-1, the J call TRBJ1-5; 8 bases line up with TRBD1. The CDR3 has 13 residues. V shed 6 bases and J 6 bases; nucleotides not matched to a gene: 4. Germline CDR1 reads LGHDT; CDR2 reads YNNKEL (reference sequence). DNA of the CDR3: TGTGCCAGCAGTCTCCAGGGGGCTCAGCCCCAGCATTTT. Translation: CASSLQGAQPQHF.

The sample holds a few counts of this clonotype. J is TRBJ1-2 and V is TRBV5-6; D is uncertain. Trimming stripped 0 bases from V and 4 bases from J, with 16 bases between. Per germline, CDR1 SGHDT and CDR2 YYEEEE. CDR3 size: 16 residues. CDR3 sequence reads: CASSLELGSLTYGYTF. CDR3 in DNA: TGTGCCAGCAGCTTGGAGTTGGGATCCCTTACCTATGGCTACACCTTC.

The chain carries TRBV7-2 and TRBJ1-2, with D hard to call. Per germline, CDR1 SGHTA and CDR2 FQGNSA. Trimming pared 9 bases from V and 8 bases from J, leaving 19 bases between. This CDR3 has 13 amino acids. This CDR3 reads CARKFPAFLGYTF. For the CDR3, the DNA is TGTGCCAGGAAGTTTCCGGCTTTTTTAGGCTACACCTTC. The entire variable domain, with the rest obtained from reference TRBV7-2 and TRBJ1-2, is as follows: GAGVSQSPSNKVTEKGKDVELRCDPISGHTALYWYRQSLGQGLEFLIYFQGNSAPDKSGLPSDRFSAERTGGSVSTLTIQRTQQEDSAVYLCARKFPAFLGYTFGSGTRLTVV.

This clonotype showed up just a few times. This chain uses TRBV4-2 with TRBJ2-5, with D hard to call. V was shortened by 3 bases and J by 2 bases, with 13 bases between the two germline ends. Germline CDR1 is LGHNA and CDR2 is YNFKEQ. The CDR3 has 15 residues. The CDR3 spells CASSHLTGEQETQYF. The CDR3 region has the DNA TGTGCCAGCAGCCACCTTACTGGTGAACAAGAGACCCAGTACTTC.

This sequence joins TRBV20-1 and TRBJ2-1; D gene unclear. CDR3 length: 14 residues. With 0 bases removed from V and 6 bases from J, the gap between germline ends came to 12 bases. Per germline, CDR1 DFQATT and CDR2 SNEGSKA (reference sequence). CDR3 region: CSARDYLETNEQFF. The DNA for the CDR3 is TGCAGTGCTAGAGATTATCTAGAAACCAATGAGCAGTTCTTC.